The T cell receptor (beta chain) under discussion was sequenced for a study of OX40 agonist ivuxolimab in advanced cancers. The wider study: Each dose-escalation patient presented with hepatocellular carcinoma, melanoma, renal cell or head and neck cancer.

CDR3 length: 17 amino acids. CDR1 is SGDLS and CDR2 is YYNGEE in the germline V gene. J gave up 5 bases and V 2 bases, and 16 bases lay outside the gene matches. Assay: immunoSEQ multiplex PCR; the TCRdb copy retains only in-frame clones and omits some. The top ten hold approximately 3.2% of the sample, which has roughly 49,000 clones, around 90% seen once. The specimen was CD4+ or CD8+ T cells sorted from blood, collected in a trial of the OX40 agonist ivuxolimab. The V call is TRBV9, the J call TRBJ2-7; 7 bases fit TRBD1. This receptor was obtained from an adult with an advanced solid tumor such as melanoma, head and neck, liver or kidney cancer. The DNA of the CDR3 is TGTGCCAGCAGCGTCGCCGACAGGGTCGTTAGCTGGGACGAGCAGTACTTC. Encoded protein: CASSVADRVVSWDEQYF.